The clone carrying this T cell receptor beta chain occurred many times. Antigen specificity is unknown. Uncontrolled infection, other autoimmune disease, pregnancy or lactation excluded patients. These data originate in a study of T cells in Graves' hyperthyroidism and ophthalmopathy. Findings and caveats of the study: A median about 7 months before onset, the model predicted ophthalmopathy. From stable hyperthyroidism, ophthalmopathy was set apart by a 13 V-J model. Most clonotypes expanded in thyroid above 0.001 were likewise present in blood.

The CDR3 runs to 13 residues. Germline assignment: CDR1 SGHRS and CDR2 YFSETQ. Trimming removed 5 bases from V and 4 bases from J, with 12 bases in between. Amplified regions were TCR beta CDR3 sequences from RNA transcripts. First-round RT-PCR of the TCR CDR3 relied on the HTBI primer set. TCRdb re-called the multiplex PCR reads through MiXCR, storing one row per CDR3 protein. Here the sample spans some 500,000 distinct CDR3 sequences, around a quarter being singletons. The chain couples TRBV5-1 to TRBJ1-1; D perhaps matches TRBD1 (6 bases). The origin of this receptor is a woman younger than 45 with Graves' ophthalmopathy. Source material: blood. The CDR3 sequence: CASRLTGTTEAFF. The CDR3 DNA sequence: TGCGCCAGCAGGTTAACAGGGACCACTGAAGCTTTCTTT.